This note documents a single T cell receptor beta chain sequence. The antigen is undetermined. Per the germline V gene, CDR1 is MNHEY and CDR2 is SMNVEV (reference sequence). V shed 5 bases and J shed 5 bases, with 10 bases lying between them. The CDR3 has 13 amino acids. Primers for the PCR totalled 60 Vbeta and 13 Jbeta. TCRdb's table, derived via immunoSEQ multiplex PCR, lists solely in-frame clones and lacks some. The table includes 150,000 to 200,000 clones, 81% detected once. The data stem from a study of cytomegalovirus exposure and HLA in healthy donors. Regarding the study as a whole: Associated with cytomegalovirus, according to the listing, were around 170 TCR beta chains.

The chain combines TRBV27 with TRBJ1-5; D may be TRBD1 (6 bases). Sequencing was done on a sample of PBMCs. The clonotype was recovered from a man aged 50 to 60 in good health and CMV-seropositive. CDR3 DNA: TGTGCCAGCAGTCTTACAGGGTATCAGCCCCAGCATTTT. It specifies CASSLTGYQPQHF.